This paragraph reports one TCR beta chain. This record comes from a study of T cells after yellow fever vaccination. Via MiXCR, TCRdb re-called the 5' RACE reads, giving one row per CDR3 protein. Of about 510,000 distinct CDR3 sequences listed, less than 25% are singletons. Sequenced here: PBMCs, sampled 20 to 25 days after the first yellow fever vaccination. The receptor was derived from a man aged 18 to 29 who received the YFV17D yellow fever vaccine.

CDR3 nucleotide sequence: TGCAGTGCTAGTCTAACTAGCGGAGGTCGACAAGAGACCCAGTACTTC. Residues: CSASLTSGGRQETQYF. The chain has TRBV20-1 and TRBJ2-5, with TRBD2 identical over 8 bases. V was pared by 3 bases and J by 2 bases, with 11 bases of the junction left unmatched. Germline V gene lookup returns CDR1 DFQATT and CDR2 SNEGSKA (reference sequence). This CDR3 has 16 residues.